One and the same sample provided the 27 T cell receptor gamma chains below, sequenced in a study of gamma-delta T cells after stem cell transplantation listed by TCRdb under 2016. Libraries were constructed by RT-PCR. Sequencer: Illumina MiSeq. Clonotypes were called again by TCRdb from the public reads via CATT, and duplicate nucleotide sequences were then merged into one entry. Present in this sample are roughly 150 gamma-chain clones, about 50% of which were seen just once. The top ten clones comprise approximately 83% of the sample. The sequencing sample was made of gamma-delta T cells. Receptor source: a human donor. It is not recorded whose cells these are; they may come from a transplant donor.

The rearrangement uses TRGV5 and TRGJ1 or TRGJ2. Since TCRdb gives no J gene, matching the DNA to germline was used here to assign it. The CDR3 loop spans 9 amino acids. Germline-derived CDR1 and CDR2 are VINAFY and YDVSNSKD. V lost 8 bases and J lost 9; bases outside the gene matches: 4. DNA of the CDR3: TGTGCCACCTCTTTTAAGAAACTCTTT. Translation gives CATSFKKLF.

V and J are TRGV9 and TRGJP. TCRdb lists no J gene, so it was determined here by aligning the DNA to germline. Germline V gene lookup returns CDR1 GITISATS and CDR2 ISYDGTV (reference sequence). J was trimmed by 7 bases and V by 1 base; bases with no gene match: 1. The CDR3 sequence is 15 residues long. CDR3 protein: CALWEVELGKKIKVF. The CDR3 DNA reads TGTGCCTTGTGGGAGGTTGAGTTGGGCAAAAAAATCAAGGTATTT.

In regard to this clone: This DNA translates differently at residue 3 from the TCRdb protein, which is that of a much larger clone; a read error is likely, and the protein shown is the DNA's own translation. V and J are TRGV2 and TRGJP2. TCRdb offers no J gene call, so here the DNA was matched to germline to obtain one. The germline V gene has CDR1 EGSNGY and CDR2 YDSYNSKV. The CDR3 loop spans 13 amino acids. CDR3: CAAWSSSDWIKTF. CDR3 nucleotide sequence: TGTGCCGCCTGGTCTAGTAGTGATTGGATCAAGACGTTT.

This clone occurred once. This is likely an artifact of a read error, given a far larger clone one base away. This chain links TRGV8 with TRGJ1 or TRGJ2. Matching the DNA to germline supplied the J gene, which TCRdb does not give. Germline V CDR1 and CDR2: VENAVY, YDSYNSRV. After removal of 4 bases from V and 4 bases from J, the junction contained 1 base not matched to a gene. The CDR3 has 11 residues. CDR3 DNA sequence: TGTGCCACCTGGGAATATTATAAGAAACTCTTT. As protein: CATWEYYKKLF.

As regards this clone: With a far larger clone one base away, a read error is the likely cause. The J gene is TRGJ1 or TRGJ2, the V gene TRGV2. The J gene was not available in TCRdb and was assigned here by matching the DNA to germline segments. J lost 0 bases, V lost 5 bases, and 19 bases had no gene match. The germline gives CDR1 EGSNGY, CDR2 YDSYNSKV. The CDR3 is 18 amino acids. CDR3 region: CATWGGLTTNSNYYKKLF. The DNA of the CDR3 is TGTGCCACCTGGGGCGGCCTTACAACTAACTCGAATTATTATAAGAAACTCTTT.

This clone was detected a few times. A far larger clone is a single base away, which makes a read error likely. Other DNA sequences within the sample encode an identical CDR3. J gene calling gave no result, while the V gene is TRGV9. The CDR3 is 13 amino acids. Germline values: CDR1 GITISATS, CDR2 ISYDGTV (reference sequence). DNA of the CDR3: TGTGCCTTGTGGGAGGCGACCCTATATAAGAAACTCTTC. Its translation is CALWEATLYKKLF.

The chain uses TRGV9 and TRGJP. TCRdb carries no J gene annotation; the J gene was assigned here by matching the DNA with germline. Germline CDR1 reads GITISATS; CDR2 reads ISYDGTV (reference sequence). With 3 bases clipped from V and 5 bases from J, the junction kept 7 bases outside the gene matches. This CDR3 has 17 residues. CDR3 sequence reads: CALWETSKELGKKIKVF. CDR3 nucleotides: TGTGCCTTGTGGGAGACCTCTAAAGAGTTGGGCAAAAAAATCAAGGTATTT.

This clone was observed a handful of times. The protein TCRdb lists belongs to a much larger clone and differs from this DNA's translation at residue 7, which points to a read error; the protein shown is made from the DNA. V usage is TRGV9 and J usage is TRGJP. No J gene was available from TCRdb, and it was assigned here by a germline match of the DNA. The trim removed 0 bases at V and 4 bases at J, leaving 3 bases unmatched. The CDR3 is 17 amino acids. Germline values: CDR1 GITISATS, CDR2 ISYDGTV (reference sequence). The CDR3 region has the DNA TGTGCCTTGTGGGAGGTGTTCCAAGAGTTGGGCAAAAAAATCAAGGTATTT. Its translation is CALWEVFQELGKKIKVF.

Comments on this clone: TCRdb records a much larger clone's protein for this DNA, with a difference at residue 11 that likely arises from a read error; the protein given is the translation of the DNA. This chain uses TRGV5 with TRGJ1 or TRGJ2. Germline V gene sequence: CDR1 VINAFY, CDR2 YDVSNSKD. The CDR3 extends over 13 amino acids. The CDR3 loop reads CATWDRRGYKELF. In DNA, the CDR3 is TGTGCCACCTGGGACAGAAGGGGATATAAGGAACTCTTT.

A remark on this clone: Only one base separates this from a far larger clonotype, so it likely reflects a read error. Other DNA sequences in this sample translate to the same CDR3. The rearrangement joins TRGV9 to TRGJP. Because TCRdb records no J gene, it was assigned here through a match of the DNA to germline. CDR1 is GITISATS, CDR2 ISYDGTV, per germline (reference sequence). The CDR3 loop spans 17 amino acids. The CDR3 region has the DNA TGTGCCTTGTGGGAGGTGCTCCAAGAGTTGGGTAAAAAAATCAAGGTATTT. It yields the protein CALWEVLQELGKKIKVF.

This chain uses TRGV9 with TRGJ1 or TRGJ2. No J segment appears in TCRdb, so it was assigned here by matching the sequence to germline. The V and J ends lost 2 bases and 7 bases, in that order; junction bases with no gene match: 2. This CDR3 contains 11 residues. CDR1 and CDR2 (germline): GITISATS, ISYDGTV (reference sequence). CDR3 protein: CALWEGYKKLF. The CDR3 region has the DNA TGTGCCTTGTGGGAGGGATATAAGAAACTCTTT.

This clone is hyperexpanded in the sample. The rearrangement uses TRGV9 and TRGJP. Losses at the gene ends were 1 base for V and 4 bases for J; bases not matched to a gene: 1. This CDR3 contains 16 residues. Germline V gene lookup returns CDR1 GITISATS and CDR2 ISYDGTV (reference sequence). The CDR3 sequence: CALWEVQELGKKIKVF. CDR3 coding DNA: TGTGCCTTGTGGGAGGTCCAAGAGTTGGGCAAAAAAATCAAGGTATTT.

J is TRGJ1 or TRGJ2 and V is TRGV9. No J segment appears in TCRdb, so it was assigned here by matching the sequence to germline. Looked up from germline, CDR1 is GITISATS and CDR2 is ISYDGTV (reference sequence). V lost 2 bases to trimming and J lost 10 bases; unmatched junction nucleotides: 20. The CDR3 has 16 amino acids. CDR3: CALWEALSNGGRKKLF. For the CDR3, the DNA is TGTGCCTTGTGGGAGGCTCTCTCCAATGGGGGTCGGAAGAAACTCTTT.

A remark on this clone: A far bigger clonotype differs at one base, so this is likely a read error. The chain couples TRGV9 to TRGJP. Here the J gene was assigned by germline matching of the DNA, as TCRdb has none. CDR3 length: 16 amino acids. Germline V gene lookup returns CDR1 GITISATS and CDR2 ISYDGTV (reference sequence). The CDR3 bases are TGTGCCTTGTGGGAGGTCCAAGAGTTGAGCAAAAAAATCAAGGTATTT. The encoded protein is CALWEVQELSKKIKVF.

This clone has a handful of counts. This likely traces to a read error, being one base from a far larger clone. This chain connects TRGV9 to TRGJP. TCRdb leaves out the J gene; it was filled in here by matching the DNA to germline. This CDR3 has 17 residues. Germline CDR1 and CDR2: GITISATS and ISYDGTV (reference sequence). The CDR3 DNA follows: TGTGCCTTGTGGGGGGTGCTCCAAGAGTTGGGCAAAAAAATCAAGGTATTT. Its protein product is CALWGVLQELGKKIKVF.

Details on this clone: A single base is all that separates this from a far larger clone, so a read error is likely. V and J are TRGV9 and TRGJP. Since TCRdb gives no J gene, matching the DNA to germline was used here to assign it. The CDR3 runs 17 residues. The germline V gene has CDR1 GITISATS and CDR2 ISYDGTV (reference sequence). Trimming at V came to 0 bases and at J to 4 bases, leaving 3 bases not matched to a gene. Written as DNA, the CDR3 is TGTGCCTTGTGGGAGGTGCCCCAAGAGTTGGGCAAAAAAATCAAGGTATTT. This sequence encodes CALWEVPQELGKKIKVF.

This clone was seen a handful of times. TCRdb shows a much larger clone's protein in place of this DNA's translation, and the two differ at residue 6, likely through a read error; the protein shown is translated from the DNA. The CDR3 region is CALWEALQELGKKIKVF. The CDR3 DNA is TGTGCCTTGTGGGAGGCGCTCCAAGAGTTGGGCAAAAAAATCAAGGTATTT. The chain couples TRGV9 to TRGJP. TCRdb is silent on the J gene; assignment here came from matching the DNA to germline. J gave up 4 bases and V 2 bases, and 5 bases lay outside the gene matches. The CDR3 consists of 17 residues. Germline-derived CDR1 and CDR2 are GITISATS and ISYDGTV (reference sequence).

Only a few counts were recorded for this clone. The protein held in TCRdb is that of a much larger clone and does not match this DNA's translation at residue 16, likely because of a read error; the protein shown is translated from the DNA. This rearrangement joins TRGV9 to TRGJP1. TCRdb carries no J gene annotation; the J gene was assigned here by matching the DNA with germline. Per germline, CDR1 GITISATS and CDR2 ISYDGTV (reference sequence). The CDR3 is made up of 17 amino acids. The J segment lost 15 bases and the V segment lost 0 bases, leaving 22 bases of the junction unmatched. CDR3 coding DNA: TGTGCCTTGTGGGAGGTGCTCCAAGAGTTGGGCAAAAAAATCAAGATATTT. This gives the protein CALWEVLQELGKKIKIF.

This clone turned up a few times. Only one base separates this from a far larger clonotype, so it likely reflects a read error. V gene TRGV9 combines with J gene TRGJ1 or TRGJ2. Germline values: CDR1 GITISATS, CDR2 ISYDGTV (reference sequence). Trimming at V came to 2 bases and at J to 7 bases, leaving 8 bases not matched to a gene. The CDR3 loop spans 13 amino acids. The CDR3 region is CALWEAALYKKLF. The DNA for the CDR3 is TGTGCCTTGTGGGAGGCGGCCCTATATAAGAAACTCTTT.

This clone ranks as large. A far bigger clonotype differs at one base, so this is likely a read error. TRGV9 is the V gene, and the J gene was not called. Germline values: CDR1 GITISATS, CDR2 ISYDGTV (reference sequence). This CDR3 region has 17 residues. The CDR3 sequence: CALWEVLQELGKKIEVF. CDR3 bases: TGTGCCTTGTGGGAGGTGCTCCAAGAGTTGGGCAAAAAAATCGAGGTATTT.

By proportion, this clone is hyperexpanded (1% or more). The chain uses TRGV2 and TRGJ1 or TRGJ2. V trimming: 1 base; J trimming: 0 bases; junction bases outside the gene matches: 15. Germline values: CDR1 EGSNGY, CDR2 YDSYNSKV. The CDR3 loop spans 18 amino acids. The CDR3 DNA reads as TGTGCCACCTGGGACGGCCTTACAACTAACTCGAATTATTATAAGAAACTCTTT. Translating gives CATWDGLTTNSNYYKKLF.

This clone appeared a few times. This DNA translates differently at residue 5 from the TCRdb protein, which is that of a much larger clone; a read error is likely, and the protein shown is the DNA's own translation. The chain recombines TRGV5 with TRGJ1 or TRGJ2. No J gene was available from TCRdb, and it was assigned here by a germline match of the DNA. The CDR3 runs to 13 residues. The V segment lost 5 bases and the J segment 7 bases; nucleotides outside the gene matches: 11. Germline values: CDR1 VINAFY, CDR2 YDVSNSKD. CDR3 amino acids: CATWGRRGYKKLF. CDR3 nucleotides: TGTGCCACCTGGGGCAGAAGGGGATATAAGAAACTCTTT.

This clone was found once. V usage is TRGV9 and J usage is TRGJP. TCRdb is silent on the J gene; assignment here came from matching the DNA to germline. The CDR3 consists of 18 residues. Germline CDR1 is GITISATS and CDR2 is ISYDGTV (reference sequence). The V segment lost 0 bases and the J segment 9 bases; nucleotides outside the gene matches: 11. CDR3 region: CALWEVQVGALGKKIKVF. CDR3 coding DNA: TGTGCCTTGTGGGAGGTGCAAGTAGGGGCGTTGGGCAAAAAAATCAAGGTATTT.

As concerns this clone: This likely reflects a read error, since a far larger clone is one base away. The chain carries TRGV9 and TRGJ1 or TRGJ2. TCRdb lists no J gene, so it was determined here by aligning the DNA to germline. Per the germline V gene, CDR1 is GITISATS and CDR2 is ISYDGTV (reference sequence). This CDR3 spans 12 amino acids. The CDR3 loop is CALREVRYKKLF. CDR3 sequence (DNA): TGTGCCTTGCGGGAGGTGCGATATAAGAAACTCTTT.

By share, this clone counts as hyperexpanded (1% or more). The same CDR3 also results from other DNA sequences found in this sample. The chain uses TRGV9 and TRGJP. As TCRdb names no J gene, one was assigned here on the basis of a DNA match to germline. CDR1 is GITISATS and CDR2 is ISYDGTV in the germline V gene (reference sequence). V shed 0 bases, J shed 6 bases, and the junction held 2 bases outside the gene matches. The CDR3 totals 16 residues. The CDR3 nucleotides read TGTGCCTTGTGGGAGGTGTCAGAGTTGGGCAAAAAAATCAAGGTATTT. It is translated as CALWEVSELGKKIKVF.

Worth noting for this clone: TCRdb's entry gives the protein of a much larger clone, which mismatches this DNA's translation at residue 11, likely from a read error; the protein reported here is translated from the DNA. The CDR3 sequence is CALWEVLQELDKKIKVF. In DNA, the CDR3 is TGTGCCTTGTGGGAGGTGCTCCAAGAGTTGGACAAAAAAATCAAGGTATTT. V and J are TRGV9 and TRGJP. TCRdb offers no J gene call, so here the DNA was matched to germline to obtain one. This CDR3 spans 17 amino acids. Per germline, CDR1 GITISATS and CDR2 ISYDGTV (reference sequence).

In this sample, this clone turned up a few times. TCRdb pairs this DNA with a much larger clone's protein that differs at residue 10, likely a read error; the protein shown was translated from the DNA. The gene calls are TRGV9 and TRGJP. TCRdb leaves out the J gene; it was filled in here by matching the DNA to germline. The CDR3 is 17 residues long. Germline-derived CDR1 and CDR2 are GITISATS and ISYDGTV (reference sequence). CDR3 protein: CALWEPPAESGKKIKVF. CDR3 nucleotides: TGTGCCTTGTGGGAGCCCCCCGCGGAGTCGGGCAAAAAAATCAAGGTATTT.